These 14 T cell receptor beta chains originate from one sample sequenced in a study of tissue T cells after allogeneic stem cell transplantation. Described time point: mouse harvest day 7 after allogeneic transplant. The graft held 10^6 splenic CD5+ T cells and 10^7 T-cell-depleted bone marrow cells. The repertoire was sequenced with immunoSEQ multiplex PCR; TCRdb's copy has only in-frame clones and lacks some. Of around 9,300 clones listed, approximately 47% are singletons. The sequencing sample was made of gut tissue. The source of these receptors is a female BALB/c mouse given C57BL/6 T cells with graft-versus-host disease after an allogeneic hematopoietic cell transplant.

As concerns this clone: Gene labels here are mouse ones. The read is 1 residue too short to cover the CDR3 end, so that end is filled in from the germline J gene. The chain couples TRBV26 to TRBJ1-2; D is undetermined. The length of the CDR3 is 12 residues. Germline-derived CDR1 and CDR2 are KGHPV and FQNQEV (reference sequence). The V end was cut by 4 bases, the J end by 1 base, with 4 bases between. The CDR3 protein is CASSRKNSDYTF. The part of the CDR3 DNA that was read is TGTGCCAGCAGTCGCAAAAACTCCGACTACACC. The full variable domain, completed using reference TRBV26 and TRBJ1-2, is NSKVIQTPRYLVKGQGQKAKMRCIPEKGHPVVFWYQQNKNNEFKFLINFQNQEVLQQIDMTEKRFSAECPSNSPCSLEIQSSEAGDSALYLCASSRKNSDYTFGSGTRLLVI.

This clone is categorized as medium-sized. Gene labels here are mouse ones. The CDR3 goes on 1 residue after the read ends, and that part is filled in from the germline J gene. This sequence joins TRBV26 and TRBJ2-7; D gene uncertain. With 2 bases removed from V and 0 bases from J, the gap between germline ends came to 8 bases. This CDR3 is built from 14 residues. Looked up from germline, CDR1 is KGHPV and CDR2 is FQNQEV (reference sequence). CDR3 sequence reads: CASSLTTSSYEQYF. The part of the CDR3 DNA that was read is TGTGCCAGCAGTCTGACGACGAGCTCCTATGAACAGTAC.

In this sample, this clone turned up a few times. Mouse gene names apply. The read is 1 residue too short to cover the CDR3 end, so that end is filled in from the germline J gene. V is TRBV24 and J is TRBJ2-2; a possible D gene is TRBD1 (5 bases). The CDR3 has 15 residues. Trimming took 1 base from V and 1 from J, leaving 7 bases between them. The germline V gene has CDR1 KGHTA and CDR2 FRNEEI. CDR3 bases read: TGTGCCAGCAGTCTGTCGACAGTAAACACCGGGCAGCTCTAC. Protein: CASSLSTVNTGQLY. The whole CDR3 sequence reads CASSLSTVNTGQLYF.

Comment on this clone: Genes here carry mouse names. The read comes to an end 1 residue before the CDR3 does, leaving the germline J gene to fill in the end. The chain is built from TRBV3 and TRBJ1-4, with a possible D match to TRBD1 (6 bases). V gave up 5 bases and J gave up 2 bases, with 9 bases separating them. The CDR3 spans 14 residues. Germline V CDR1 and CDR2: SNHLY, FYNGKV (reference sequence). Incomplete CDR3 DNA: TGTGCCAGCAGCCTCGGGACATCCAACGAAAGATTATTT. Amino acid sequence: CASSLGTSNERLF. The entire CDR3 is CASSLGTSNERLFF.

As regards this clone: Mouse gene names apply. The CDR3 is cut off 1 residue early in the read; its end comes from the germline J gene. V gene TRBV14 combines with J gene TRBJ2-1, with D unclear. In germline, CDR1 is SGHDT, CDR2 FRDEAV. The CDR3 sequence is 14 residues long. Trimming stripped 2 bases from V and 0 bases from J, with 6 bases between. This CDR3 reads CASSLGNNYAEQFF. The CDR3 DNA, read in part, is TGTGCCAGCAGTTTGGGGAATAACTATGCTGAGCAGTTC.

Relative to its sample, this clone is medium-sized. Genes here carry mouse names. The read terminates 1 residue before the CDR3 end, so the remaining end is supplied by the germline J gene. This chain links TRBV12-1 with TRBJ2-2; D gene unclear. CDR3 length: 13 residues. The germline CDR1 and CDR2 sequences are SGHSN and HYEKVE. The ends were cut back, 1 base at V and 3 bases at J, with 5 bases in the middle. The CDR3 sequence: CASSLRDTGQLYF. Partial CDR3 DNA: TGTGCCAGCTCTCTGAGGGACACCGGGCAGCTCTAC.

This clone has more than one count but fewer than ten. Mouse germline and gene names are used. The DNA ends 1 residue before the CDR3 does, and the rest of the CDR3 is filled in from the germline J gene. The chain carries TRBV26 and TRBJ2-1; 10 bases agree with TRBD1. Germline CDR1 KGHPV, CDR2 FQNQEV (reference sequence). Trimming cost V 4 bases and J 8 bases; bases outside gene matches: 5. The CDR3 extends over 14 amino acids. The CDR3 sequence is CASSPPGQGTEQFF. CDR3 DNA, as far as it was read: TGTGCCAGCAGTCCTCCGGGACAGGGGACTGAGCAGTTC.

This clone was recorded a few times. Gene names denote mouse genes. The read halts 1 residue ahead of the CDR3 end, with the missing end drawn from the germline J gene. This chain links TRBV26 with TRBJ1-1; perhaps TRBD1 as D (6 bases). Germline loops: CDR1 KGHPV, CDR2 FQNQEV (reference sequence). The CDR3 contains 14 residues. V lost 6 bases to trimming and J lost 0 bases, with 11 bases between them. CDR3 bases read: TGTGCCAGCAGCCAGGGACATTCAAACACAGAAGTCTTC. Amino acids: CASSQGHSNTEVF. The complete CDR3 protein is CASSQGHSNTEVFF.

This clone was detected only once. Gene names denote mouse genes. The observed sequence ends 1 residue before the CDR3 terminus, with the missing tail filled in from the germline J gene. The chain uses TRBV14 and TRBJ1-1, with D perhaps TRBD1 (5 bases). Trimming removed 3 bases from V and 0 bases from J, with 6 bases in between. The CDR3 runs 13 residues. Germline values: CDR1 SGHDT, CDR2 FRDEAV. CDR3: CASSSTANTEVFF. The sequenced CDR3 bases are TGTGCCAGCAGTTCGACAGCAAACACAGAAGTCTTC.

As regards this clone: Any gene name here is a mouse gene name. Coverage ceases 1 residue before the CDR3 finishes, and the germline J gene fills in the end. The genes are TRBV26 and TRBJ1-3; TRBD1 might be the D (5 bases). Per germline, CDR1 KGHPV and CDR2 FQNQEV (reference sequence). CDR3 length equals 14 residues. Trimming took off 3 bases at V and 1 base at J, with 7 bases between the two ends. The part of the CDR3 DNA that was read is TGTGCCAGCAGTCTTTGGGGGTCTGGAAATACGCTCTAT. Its translation is CASSLWGSGNTLY. The full CDR3 reads CASSLWGSGNTLYF.

On this clone itself: The gene names here belong to mouse. With the read ending 1 residue before the CDR3 end, the germline J gene is used to fill in that end. The chain links TRBV15 to TRBJ1-1; D might be TRBD1 (6 bases). V lost 6 bases to trimming and J lost 1 base, with 9 bases between them. This CDR3 has 13 residues. Germline CDR1 reads SGHND; CDR2 reads FRSKSL. CDR3 bases read: TGTGCCAGCAGGGACAGCTCGAACACAGAAGTCTTC. This encodes CASRDSSNTEVF. The complete CDR3 sequence is CASRDSSNTEVFF.

This clone was seen a few times. These gene names are mouse names. Partial CDR3 DNA: TGTGCCAGCAGTGCCGGGACTGGGGGCGAACAGTAC. The encoded protein is CASSAGTGGEQY. The entire CDR3 protein reads CASSAGTGGEQYF. The gene calls are TRBV13-1 and TRBJ2-7; 11 nucleotides agree with TRBD2. The read finishes 1 residue shy of the CDR3 end, and the germline J gene is used to complete it. CDR1 NSHNY and CDR2 SYGAGN come from the germline V gene. The CDR3 contains 13 residues. Trimming took 3 bases from V and 7 from J; bases not matched to a gene: 3.

The count of this clone is one. The germline and genes are mouse ones. The CDR3 end is not reached by the read, which stops 1 residue before it; the germline J gene fills it in. This chain connects TRBV14 to TRBJ2-5, with D possibly matching TRBD2 (6 bases). V lost 3 bases to trimming and J lost 1 base, with 6 bases between them. This CDR3 region has 13 residues. Germline V lookup: CDR1 SGHDT, CDR2 FRDEAV. CDR3 sequence: CASSWGDQDTQYF. Incomplete CDR3 DNA: TGTGCCAGCAGTTGGGGGGACCAAGACACCCAGTAC.

This clone was counted only a few times. Gene names and germline refer to mouse. The CDR3 extends 1 residue past the end of the read, so its final part is completed from the germline J gene. The rearrangement uses TRBV26 and TRBJ1-4; D not resolved. This CDR3 spans 14 amino acids. Trimming removed 3 bases at V and 5 bases at J, with 10 bases between. The V gene's germline CDR1 is KGHPV and CDR2 FQNQEV (reference sequence). CDR3 sequence: CASSLHLSNERLFF. The DNA read from the CDR3 is TGTGCCAGCAGTCTCCACTTAAGTAACGAAAGATTATTT.